The clone carrying this T cell receptor beta chain was counted a few times. Time point denoted: newly diagnosed GD, antithyroid drugs for less than 3 months. PBMCs provided the RNA from which the TCR library was made. This record comes from a study of regulatory T cells in long-lasting Graves disease. Researchers made TCR beta libraries by using iRepertoire HTBI primers and running Arm-PCR on CDR3 regions. TCRdb used MiXCR to reprocess the multiplex PCR reads, holding one entry per CDR3 protein. The sample lists around 480,000 distinct CDR3 sequences, about a sixth seen once, with over 9% in the top ten. The V gene's germline CDR1 is SGHRS and CDR2 YFSETQ. V gave up 2 bases and J gave up 0 bases; unmatched junction bases: 4. The CDR3 length is 15 residues. These data were likewise used in another study, on T cells in Graves' hyperthyroidism and ophthalmopathy.

The sequence came from a man in his forties with Graves disease. The sequenced sample was peripheral blood mononuclear cells (PBMCs), obtained at new diagnosis, from a patient treated with antithyroid drugs. This chain joins TRBV5-1 and TRBJ2-5, with TRBD1 matching over 7 bases. In nucleotides, the CDR3 is TGCGCCAGCAGCTTCGGACAGGCCTACCAAGAGACCCAGTACTTC. This codes for CASSFGQAYQETQYF.